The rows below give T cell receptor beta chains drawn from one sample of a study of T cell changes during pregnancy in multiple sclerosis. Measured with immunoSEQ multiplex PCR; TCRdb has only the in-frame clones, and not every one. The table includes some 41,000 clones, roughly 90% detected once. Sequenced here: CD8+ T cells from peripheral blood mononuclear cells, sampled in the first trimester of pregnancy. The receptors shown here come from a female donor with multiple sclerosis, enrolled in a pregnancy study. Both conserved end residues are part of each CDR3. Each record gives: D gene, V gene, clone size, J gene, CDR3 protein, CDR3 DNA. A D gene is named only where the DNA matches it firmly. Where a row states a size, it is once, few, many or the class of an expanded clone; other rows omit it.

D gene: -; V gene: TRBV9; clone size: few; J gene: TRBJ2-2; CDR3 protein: CASRSTGELFF; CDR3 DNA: TGTGCCAGCAGGAGCACCGGGGAGCTGTTTTTT
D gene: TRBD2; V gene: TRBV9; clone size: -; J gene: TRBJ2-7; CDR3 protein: CASSPGGTDEQYF; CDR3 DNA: TGTGCCAGCAGCCCCGGGGGGACCGACGAGCAGTACTTC
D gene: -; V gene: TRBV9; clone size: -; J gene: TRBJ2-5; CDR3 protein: CASSVLTWETQYF; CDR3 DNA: TGTGCCAGCAGCGTTCTAACTTGGGAGACCCAGTACTTC
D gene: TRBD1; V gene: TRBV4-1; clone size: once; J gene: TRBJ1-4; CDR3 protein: CASSQGQGSNEKLFF; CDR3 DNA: TGCGCCAGCAGCCAGGGACAGGGATCTAATGAAAAACTGTTTTTT
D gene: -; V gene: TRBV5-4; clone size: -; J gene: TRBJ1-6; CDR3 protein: CASSLGREGDYNSPLHF; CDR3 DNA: TGTGCCAGCAGCTTGGGTAGGGAAGGGGACTATAATTCACCCCTCCACTTT
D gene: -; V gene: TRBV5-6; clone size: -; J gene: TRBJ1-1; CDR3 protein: CATGRGNTEAFF; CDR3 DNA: TGTGCCACAGGACGGGGGAACACTGAAGCTTTCTTT
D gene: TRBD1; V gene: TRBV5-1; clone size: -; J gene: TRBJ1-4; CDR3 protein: CASRSSQGAGEKLFF; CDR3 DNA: TGCGCCAGCAGGTCCTCGCAGGGGGCTGGTGAAAAACTGTTTTTT
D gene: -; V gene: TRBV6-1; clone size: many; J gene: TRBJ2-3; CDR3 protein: CASNPEVTYTDTQYF; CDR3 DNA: TGTGCCAGCAATCCGGAGGTTACCTACACAGATACGCAGTATTTT
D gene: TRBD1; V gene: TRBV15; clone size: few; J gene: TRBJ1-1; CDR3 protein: CATSRPSTGLNTEAFF; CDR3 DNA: TGTGCCACCAGCAGACCGTCGACAGGGCTGAACACTGAAGCTTTCTTT
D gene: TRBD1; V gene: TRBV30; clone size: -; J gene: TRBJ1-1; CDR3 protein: CAWSVPQGTGKNTEAFF; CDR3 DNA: TGTGCCTGGAGTGTACCCCAAGGGACAGGGAAGAACACTGAAGCTTTCTTT
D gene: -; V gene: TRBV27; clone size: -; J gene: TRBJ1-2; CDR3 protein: CASSYTGDGYTF; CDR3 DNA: TGTGCCAGCAGTTATACCGGAGACGGCTACACCTTC
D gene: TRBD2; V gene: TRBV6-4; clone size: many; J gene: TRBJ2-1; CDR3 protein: CASSETAGGNNEQFF; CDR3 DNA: TGTGCCAGCAGTGAGACAGCGGGGGGGAACAATGAGCAGTTCTTC
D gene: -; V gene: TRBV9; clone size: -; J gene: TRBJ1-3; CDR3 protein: CASSEGEAGNTIYF; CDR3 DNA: TGTGCCAGCAGCGAAGGGGAAGCTGGAAACACCATATATTTT
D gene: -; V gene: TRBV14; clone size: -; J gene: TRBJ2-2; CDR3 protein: CASSQDLTVGTGELFF; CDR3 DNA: TGTGCCAGCAGCCAAGATCTCACAGTAGGCACCGGGGAGCTGTTTTTT
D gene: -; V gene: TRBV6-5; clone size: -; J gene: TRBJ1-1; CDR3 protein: CASSLGGGGTEAFF; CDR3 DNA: TGTGCCAGCTCCCTGGGTGGGGGAGGCACTGAAGCTTTCTTT
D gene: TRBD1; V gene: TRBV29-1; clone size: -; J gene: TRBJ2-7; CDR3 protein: CSAGTGANEQYF; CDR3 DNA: TGCAGCGCCGGGACAGGCGCCAACGAGCAGTACTTC
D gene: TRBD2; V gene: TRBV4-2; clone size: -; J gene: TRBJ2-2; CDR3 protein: CASSQRGGPMNTGELFF; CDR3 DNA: TGTGCCAGCAGCCAACGCGGGGGGCCGATGAACACCGGGGAGCTGTTTTTT
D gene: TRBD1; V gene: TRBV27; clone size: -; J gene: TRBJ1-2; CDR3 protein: CASSSGTGDYGYTF; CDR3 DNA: TGTGCCAGCAGTTCCGGGACAGGGGACTATGGCTACACCTTC
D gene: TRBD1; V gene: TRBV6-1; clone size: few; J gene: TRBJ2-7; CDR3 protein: CASSDGTGGHEQYF; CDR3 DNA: TGTGCCAGCAGTGACGGGACAGGGGGCCACGAGCAGTACTTC
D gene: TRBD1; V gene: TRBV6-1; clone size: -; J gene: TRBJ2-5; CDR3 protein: CASSGITRDREETQYF; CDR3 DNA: TGTGCCAGCAGTGGAATTACCCGGGACAGGGAGGAGACCCAGTACTTC
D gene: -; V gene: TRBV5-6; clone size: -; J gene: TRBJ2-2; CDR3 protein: CASSLGHGGELFF; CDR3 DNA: TGTGCCAGCAGCCTAGGACATGGCGGGGAGCTGTTTTTT
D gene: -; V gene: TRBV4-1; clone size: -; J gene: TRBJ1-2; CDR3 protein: CASSQELTVIQGYTF; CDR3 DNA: TGCGCCAGCAGCCAAGAGCTTACAGTAATCCAAGGCTACACCTTC
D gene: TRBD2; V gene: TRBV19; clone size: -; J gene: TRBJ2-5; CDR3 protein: CASNPSGGNQETQYF; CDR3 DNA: TGTGCCAGTAACCCTAGCGGGGGAAACCAAGAGACCCAGTACTTC
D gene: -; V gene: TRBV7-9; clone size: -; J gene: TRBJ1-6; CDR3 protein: CASSLDSRNSPLHF; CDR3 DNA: TGTGCCAGCAGCTTAGATTCTCGGAATTCACCCCTCCACTTT
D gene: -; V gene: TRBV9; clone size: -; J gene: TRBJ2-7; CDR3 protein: CASSASGSYEQYF; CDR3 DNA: TGTGCCAGCAGCGCCTCCGGCTCCTACGAGCAGTACTTC
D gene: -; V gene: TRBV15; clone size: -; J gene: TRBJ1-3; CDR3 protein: CATSRVTGLGNTIYF; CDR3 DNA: TGTGCCACCAGCAGAGTAACTGGGCTAGGAAACACCATATATTTT
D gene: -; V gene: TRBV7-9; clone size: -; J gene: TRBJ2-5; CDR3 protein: CASSFPRVETQYF; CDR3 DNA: TGTGCCAGCAGTTTCCCCAGGGTGGAGACCCAGTACTTC
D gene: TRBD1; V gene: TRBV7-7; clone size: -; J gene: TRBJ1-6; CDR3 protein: CASTTRTGGDNSPLHF; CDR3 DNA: TGTGCCAGCACCACCCGGACAGGCGGGGATAATTCACCCCTCCACTTT
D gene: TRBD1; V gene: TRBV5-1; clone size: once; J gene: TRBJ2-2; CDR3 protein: CASSLATGSVGELFF; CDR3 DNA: TGCGCCAGCAGCTTGGCGACAGGGTCCGTCGGGGAGCTGTTTTTT
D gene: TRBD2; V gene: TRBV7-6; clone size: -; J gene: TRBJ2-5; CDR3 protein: CASTRRGGGETQYF; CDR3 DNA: TGTGCCAGCACCCGTCGGGGCGGGGGGGAGACCCAGTACTTC
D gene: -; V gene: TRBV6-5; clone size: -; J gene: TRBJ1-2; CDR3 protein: CASSPTGLYGYTF; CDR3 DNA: TGTGCCAGCTCCCCTACAGGGCTATATGGCTACACCTTC